Shown below are 13 T cell receptor beta chains from a single sample sequenced in a study of beta chain features in type 1 diabetes. The authors reverse transcribed all of the isolated RNA, so sequencing captured expressed TCRB transcripts. Here immunoSEQ multiplex PCR was the method, and the copy in TCRdb shows in-frame clones only, minus some. The repertoire holds 430,000 or so clones, with over 9.5% as singletons. The sequenced sample consisted of naive CD4+ T cells from blood. Receptors were obtained from a woman aged 18-30 years in good health.

This clone turned up a few times. The chain employs TRBV7-2 and TRBJ1-5, with 8 bases aligning to TRBD1. The CDR3 runs 14 residues. The germline V gene encodes CDR1 SGHTA and CDR2 FQGNSA. The V and J ends lost 5 bases and 2 bases, in that order; junction bases with no gene match: 2. The CDR3 sequence is CASSPGQGNQPQHF. The CDR3 region has the DNA TGTGCCAGCAGCCCGGGACAGGGCAATCAGCCCCAGCATTTT.

V usage is TRBV20-1 and J usage is TRBJ2-3; D is uncertain. CDR1 and CDR2 (germline): DFQATT, SNEGSKA (reference sequence). The CDR3 runs to 11 residues. V gave up 5 bases and J gave up 7 bases, with 10 bases separating them. CDR3 sequence (DNA): TGCAGTGCTCACTTTATCAATACGCAGTATTTT. This codes for CSAHFINTQYF.

This clone was recorded a few times. This chain links TRBV6-1 with TRBJ2-4; D uncertain. V shed 3 bases and J shed 0 bases, with 15 bases lying between them. CDR1 is MNHNS, CDR2 SASEGT, per germline. The CDR3 length is 17 residues. CDR3 sequence reads: CASSDYWAQLAKNIQYF. CDR3 nucleotide sequence: TGTGCCAGCAGTGATTACTGGGCCCAATTAGCCAAAAACATTCAGTACTTC.

This clone was observed once. The rearrangement links TRBV7-2 to TRBJ2-7, with D perhaps matching TRBD1 (7 bases). This CDR3 has 13 residues. Germline-derived CDR1 and CDR2 are SGHTA and FQGNSA. Trimming pared 7 bases from V and 4 bases from J, leaving 14 bases between. Here the CDR3 reads CASIPTGRYEQYF. The CDR3 region has the DNA TGTGCCAGCATCCCGACAGGGAGGTACGAGCAGTACTTC.

The CDR3 DNA is TGTGCCAGCAGCAGAGCACGGCGGCAAGGATACACAGATACGCAGTATTTT. Amino acid sequence: CASSRARRQGYTDTQYF. The chain carries TRBV7-8 and TRBJ2-3; D is uncertain. The CDR3 spans 17 residues. The V and J ends lost 5 bases and 2 bases respectively, with 20 bases between them. Germline V gene sequence: CDR1 SGHVS, CDR2 FQNEAQ.

The chain is built from TRBV18 and TRBJ2-7; no reliable D call. Germline V gene data show CDR1 as KGHSH and CDR2 as LQKENI. This CDR3 has 12 amino acids. The V and J ends lost 1 base and 3 bases respectively, with 4 bases between them. The DNA for the CDR3 is TGTGCCAGCTCACCACGCGGCTACGAGCAGTACTTC. This sequence encodes CASSPRGYEQYF.

The genes are TRBV7-6 and TRBJ2-7; 14 bases match TRBD2. The germline V gene encodes CDR1 SGHVS and CDR2 FNYEAQ. The V segment lost 5 bases and the J segment 3 bases; nucleotides outside the gene matches: 0. The CDR3 is 14 residues long. In DNA, the CDR3 is TGTGCCAGCAGCGGGACTAGCGGGGGCTACGAGCAGTACTTC. As protein: CASSGTSGGYEQYF.

The table lists this clone with a few counts. The rearrangement links TRBV19 to TRBJ2-7; 7 bases are shared with TRBD1. The J segment lost 0 bases and the V segment lost 3 bases, leaving 5 bases of the junction unmatched. This CDR3 has 15 residues. CDR1 is LNHDA and CDR2 is SQIVND in the germline V gene (reference sequence). CDR3 in DNA: TGTGCCAGTAGTATCGGGACAGTTAGCTCCTACGAGCAGTACTTC. Amino acid sequence: CASSIGTVSSYEQYF.

The CDR3 protein is CASSPAQQQGFF. DNA of the CDR3: TGTGCCAGCAGCCCTGCCCAACAACAGGGGTTCTTC. The V call is TRBV7-2, the J call TRBJ2-1, with a weak D call TRBD1 (6 bases). V was shortened by 5 bases and J by 15 bases, with 17 bases between the two germline ends. Germline CDR1 is SGHTA and CDR2 is FQGNSA. This CDR3 has 12 residues.

This clone appeared a few times. The rearrangement links TRBV7-2 to TRBJ2-1; 14 positions match TRBD2. From germline, CDR1 is SGHTA and CDR2 FQGNSA. There are 14 residues in the CDR3. The V gene end was trimmed by 5 bases and the J gene end by 9 bases; junction bases not matched to a gene: 3. CDR3: CASSTGLAGGEQFF. CDR3 coding DNA: TGTGCCAGCAGCACCGGACTAGCGGGGGGTGAGCAGTTCTTC.

This clone was detected a few times. The chain is built from TRBV6-1 and TRBJ2-3; no firm D call. This CDR3 is 15 amino acids long. Germline V CDR1 and CDR2: MNHNS, SASEGT. V lost 3 bases and J lost 3, with 13 bases in between. For the CDR3, the DNA is TGTGCCAGCAGTGATTCTCTGGTAGGGACAGATACGCAGTATTTT. Translated: CASSDSLVGTDTQYF.

CDR3 sequence: CASSGRPRDRSSYEQYV. For the CDR3, the DNA is TGTGCCAGCAGTGGCCGGCCCCGGGACAGGAGCTCCTACGAGCAGTACGTC. This chain uses TRBV6-1 with TRBJ2-7, with 8 bases lining up with TRBD1. J was trimmed by 0 bases and V by 4 bases; bases with no gene match: 11. The CDR3 loop spans 17 amino acids. The germline CDR1 and CDR2 sequences are MNHNS and SASEGT.

The chain carries TRBV9 and TRBJ2-7; 15 bases map to TRBD2. CDR1 is SGDLS and CDR2 is YYNGEE in the germline V gene. Unmatched junction bases numbered 8, after V lost 1 base and J lost 0 bases. The CDR3 loop spans 19 amino acids. The CDR3 protein is CASSVSPGLAGGSSYEQYF. In nucleotides, the CDR3 is TGTGCCAGCAGCGTATCCCCGGGACTAGCGGGAGGAAGCTCCTACGAGCAGTACTTC.